This T cell receptor beta chain was profiled in a study of shared clonotypes between healthy human individuals. Findings and limits, study-wide: It was expected that sequencing depth would affect clonotype sharing among donors.

Produced via immunoSEQ multiplex PCR; TCRdb's table is partial and in-frame only. Among over 850,000 clones listed, approximately 78% were seen once. On this clone itself: Antigen specificity is unknown.

V lost 2 bases to trimming and J lost 5 bases; unmatched junction nucleotides: 5. The V gene's germline CDR1 is SGHKS and CDR2 YYEKEE (reference sequence). The CDR3 loop spans 15 amino acids. The sample was memory CD4+ T cells from PBMCs. Subset reported: CD45RA-negative fraction. This rearrangement joins TRBV5-5 to TRBJ2-1; 9 bases line up with TRBD2. The clonotype comes from a man aged 18 to 30 in good health. Some clones in this sample may be carry-over from other donors' samples. The CDR3 protein is CASSLRRLADNEQFF. DNA of the CDR3: TGTGCCAGCAGCTTAAGGCGACTAGCGGACAATGAGCAGTTCTTC.